The 15 T cell receptor beta chains in this list originate from one sample, sequenced in a study of memory CD4+ T cells and cytomegalovirus serostatus. TCRdb keeps only in-frame clones here, not all; method: immunoSEQ multiplex PCR. The sample consists of tens of thousands of clones, 82% of them appearing once. Single viable CD3+CD4+CD8-CD45RO+ cells were sorted as the memory CD4+ T cells. Input material: memory CD4+ T cells from blood. These receptors came from an adult in good health and CMV-seronegative. Some clones in this sample may be carry-over from other donors' samples.

The genes are TRBV4-3 and TRBJ2-2; D perhaps matches TRBD1 (5 bases). This CDR3 contains 18 residues. Trimming shortened V by 0 bases and J by 0 bases, and 14 bases separated the two germline ends. Per the germline V gene, CDR1 is LGHNA and CDR2 is YSLEER. The CDR3 sequence: CASSQDVPTDANTGELFF. CDR3 bases: TGCGCCAGCAGCCAAGACGTTCCGACAGACGCGAACACCGGGGAGCTGTTTTTT.

The chain couples TRBV4-2 to TRBJ1-2; maybe TRBD1 (5 bases). The length of the CDR3 is 14 residues. Per germline, CDR1 LGHNA and CDR2 YNFKEQ. With 0 bases removed from V and 8 bases from J, the gap between germline ends came to 13 bases. CDR3 DNA: TGTGCCAGCAGCCAAGATCTGACAGCCCCAGGCTACACCTTC. Translated, it gives CASSQDLTAPGYTF.

The chain combines TRBV28 with TRBJ1-1; no clear D gene. Germline loops: CDR1 MDHEN, CDR2 SYDVKM. This CDR3 has 16 amino acids. V lost 6 bases and J lost 2, with 19 bases in between. The CDR3 DNA reads TGTGCCAGCAGCCCGCCGCGGGTTATGGGTAACACTGAAGCTTTCTTT. Encoded protein: CASSPPRVMGNTEAFF.

This chain links TRBV7-8 with TRBJ2-5, with D possibly matching TRBD2 (6 bases). The length of the CDR3 is 13 residues. With 5 bases removed from V and 5 bases from J, the gap between germline ends came to 12 bases. Germline CDR1 SGHVS, CDR2 FQNEAQ. The CDR3 DNA reads as TGTGCCAGCAGCCAGAGACTAGGGGAGACCCAGTACTTC. It is translated as CASSQRLGETQYF.

This clone has a single count. This chain uses TRBV2 with TRBJ2-6; TRBD2 might be the D (5 bases). V lost 8 bases to trimming and J lost 4 bases, with 6 bases between them. This CDR3 comprises 12 residues. Germline values: CDR1 SNHLY, CDR2 FYNNEI. CDR3 in DNA: TGTGCCAGCGGGAGAGGGGCCAACGTCCTGACTTTC. Its protein is CASGRGANVLTF.

The chain carries TRBV2 and TRBJ1-5, with D possibly matching TRBD1 (6 bases). This CDR3 region has 14 residues. CDR1 and CDR2 (germline): SNHLY, FYNNEI. The germline V and J ends were trimmed by 5 bases and 2 bases, with 10 bases remaining between them. CDR3: CASSYREGNQPQHF. The CDR3 DNA reads as TGTGCCAGCAGTTACAGGGAGGGCAATCAGCCCCAGCATTTT.

The CDR3 DNA reads as TGTGCCAGCTCACCTAAAGCCCCGACAGCGACTAATGAAAAACTGTTTTTT. Translation: CASSPKAPTATNEKLFF. The V call is TRBV18, the J call TRBJ1-4; D might be TRBD1 (5 bases). CDR1 KGHSH and CDR2 LQKENI come from the germline V gene. This CDR3 is 17 amino acids long. Trimming stripped 3 bases from V and 2 bases from J, with 16 bases between.

This sequence joins TRBV9 and TRBJ2-3; a weak D match, TRBD2 (5 bases). The V and J ends lost 4 bases and 2 bases respectively, with 14 bases between them. The CDR3 contains 15 residues. The germline gives CDR1 SGDLS, CDR2 YYNGEE. The CDR3 protein is CASSKEERITDTQYF. The DNA of the CDR3 is TGTGCCAGCAGCAAAGAGGAGCGGATCACAGATACGCAGTATTTT.

The chain has TRBV9 and TRBJ2-1; D gene ambiguous. Germline V gene data show CDR1 as SGDLS and CDR2 as YYNGEE. The CDR3 is 17 amino acids. V dropped 4 bases and J dropped 0 bases, with 17 bases sitting between them. The CDR3 is CASSPGRIVSSYNEQFF. Written as DNA, the CDR3 is TGTGCCAGCAGCCCGGGTCGCATCGTAAGCTCCTACAATGAGCAGTTCTTC.

The CDR3 protein is CASSLRTSRRTDTQYF. Written as DNA, the CDR3 is TGTGCCAGCAGCCTACGGACTAGCAGACGCACAGATACGCAGTATTTT. V gene TRBV7-3 combines with J gene TRBJ2-3; the match to TRBD2 covers 8 bases. The V segment lost 5 bases and the J segment 1 base; nucleotides outside the gene matches: 8. This CDR3 has 16 amino acids. Per germline, CDR1 SGHTA and CDR2 FQGTGA. Full variable domain (remainder filled in from reference TRBV7-3 and TRBJ2-3): GAGVSQTPSNKVTEKGKYVELRCDPISGHTALYWYRQSLGQGPEFLIYFQGTGAADDSGLPNDRFFAVRPEGSVSTLKIQRTERGDSAVYLCASSLRTSRRTDTQYFGPGTRLTVL.

DNA of the CDR3: TGTGCCAGTAGCCAACAGAGATCCTCTGGGGCCAACGTCCTGACTTTC. This sequence encodes CASSQQRSSGANVLTF. The V call is TRBV19, the J call TRBJ2-6; D remains ambiguous. CDR1 LNHDA and CDR2 SQIVND come from the germline V gene (reference sequence). The CDR3 is 16 residues long. Trimming stripped 6 bases from V and 0 bases from J, with 12 bases between.

The genes are TRBV11-2 and TRBJ2-3; 8 bases are a match to TRBD2. V gave up 7 bases and J gave up 0 bases; unmatched junction bases: 18. CDR1 SGHAT and CDR2 FQNNGV come from the germline V gene. This CDR3 is 19 amino acids long. The CDR3 nucleotides are TGTGCCAGCATTATCCCTCGGGCTAGCGGGTCCCCTAGCACAGATACGCAGTATTTT. Translated: CASIIPRASGSPSTDTQYF.

The gene calls are TRBV28 and TRBJ1-3, with D unresolved. This CDR3 spans 17 amino acids. V lost 3 bases and J lost 2, with 17 bases in between. Germline CDR1 is MDHEN and CDR2 is SYDVKM. The CDR3 is CASSFLGLGSTGNTIYF. The CDR3 DNA sequence: TGTGCCAGCAGTTTTTTAGGGCTGGGGTCAACTGGAAACACCATATATTTT. Full variable domain (missing parts from reference TRBV28 and TRBJ1-3): DVKVTQSSRYLVKRTGEKVFLECVQDMDHENMFWYRQDPGLGLRLIYFSYDVKMKEKGDIPEGYSVSREKKERFSLILESASTNQTSMYLCASSFLGLGSTGNTIYFGEGSWLTVV.

This clone was observed a single time. The genes are TRBV19 and TRBJ1-1; the D gene is possibly TRBD1 (6 bases). Germline V gene sequence: CDR1 LNHDA, CDR2 SQIVND (reference sequence). V was trimmed by 7 bases and J by 8 bases, leaving 17 bases between them. The CDR3 contains 13 residues. The CDR3 coding sequence is TGTGCCAGTACCAACCTTAGGGGGATGGAAGCTTTCTTT. Encoded protein: CASTNLRGMEAFF.

The chain has TRBV21-1 and TRBJ2-3; no check of the table's D call, TRBD2, against the DNA was made. TRBV21-1 is given as a pseudogene. This CDR3 has 20 amino acids. CDR3 DNA: TGTGCCAGCAGCAAAGAGTCGGTGGCTAGCGGGAGATCCAGCACAGATACGCAGTATTTT. Protein product: CASSKESVASGRSSTDTQYF.